This TCR beta chain was identified during a study of blood T cells in healthy people across ages. The authors isolated at least 6 million PBMCs per sample. This clonotype was observed a few times. What it binds is not known. With a J-beta primer mix and a sample-barcoded 5' primer, a second PCR ran about 7 to 12 cycles. Tags on each cDNA molecule came from a template-switch adaptor with 12 random nucleotides. In TCRdb, the 5' RACE reads were re-called with MiXCR into one record per CDR3 protein. The sample holds 1.5 million to 2 million distinct CDR3 sequences, about 50% seen once. Trimming removed 6 bases from V and 2 bases from J, with 17 bases in between. Germline V gene sequence: CDR1 SGHAT, CDR2 FQNNGV. This CDR3 contains 16 residues. Study conclusions and caveats: Expanded clonotype shifts may have been confounded, as the donors had an unknown CMV status. Researchers judged that diversity estimates from one million T cells fell short of true values.

This sequence joins TRBV11-2 and TRBJ2-1; no definite D call. The TCR comes from a woman in her 40s in good health. Sequencing used blood. CDR3 loop: CASSLFFEETYNEQFF. DNA of the CDR3: TGTGCCAGCAGTTTGTTCTTCGAGGAGACCTACAATGAGCAGTTCTTC.